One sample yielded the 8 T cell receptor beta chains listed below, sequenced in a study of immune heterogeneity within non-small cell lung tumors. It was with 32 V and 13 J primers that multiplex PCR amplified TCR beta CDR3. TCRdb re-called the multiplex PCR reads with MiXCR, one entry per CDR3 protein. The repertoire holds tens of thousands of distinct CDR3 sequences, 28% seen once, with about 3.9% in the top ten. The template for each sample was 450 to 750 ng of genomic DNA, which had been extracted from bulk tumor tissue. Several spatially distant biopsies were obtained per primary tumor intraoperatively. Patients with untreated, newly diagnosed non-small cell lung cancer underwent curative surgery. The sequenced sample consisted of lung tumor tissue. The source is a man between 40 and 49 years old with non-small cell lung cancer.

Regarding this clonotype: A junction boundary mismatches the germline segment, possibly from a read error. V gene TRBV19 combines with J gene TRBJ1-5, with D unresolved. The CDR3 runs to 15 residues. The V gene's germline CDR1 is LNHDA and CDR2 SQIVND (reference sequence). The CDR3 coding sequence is TGTTCCAGTACTATACTGTATGGTACCAATCAGCCCCAGCATTTT. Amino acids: CSSTILYGTNQPQHF.

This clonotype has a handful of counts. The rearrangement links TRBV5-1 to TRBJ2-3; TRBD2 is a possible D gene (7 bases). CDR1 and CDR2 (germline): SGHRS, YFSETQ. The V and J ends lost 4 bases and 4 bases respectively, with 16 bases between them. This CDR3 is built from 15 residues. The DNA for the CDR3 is TGCGCCAGCAGCGTAGGGGGGGGAACCCCAGATACGCAGTATTTT. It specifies CASSVGGGTPDTQYF. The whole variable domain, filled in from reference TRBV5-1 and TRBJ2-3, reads KAGVTQTPRYLIKTRGQQVTLSCSPISGHRSVSWYQQTPGQGLQFLFEYFSETQRNKGNFPGRFSGRQFSNSRSEMNVSTLELGDSALYLCASSVGGGTPDTQYFGPGTRLTVL.

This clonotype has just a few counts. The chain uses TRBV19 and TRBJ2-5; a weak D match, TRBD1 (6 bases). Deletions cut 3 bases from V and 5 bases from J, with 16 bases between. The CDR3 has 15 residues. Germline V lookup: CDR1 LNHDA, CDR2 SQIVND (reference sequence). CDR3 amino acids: CASSIFPPGVETQYF. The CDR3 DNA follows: TGTGCCAGTAGTATCTTCCCTCCAGGGGTTGAGACCCAGTACTTC. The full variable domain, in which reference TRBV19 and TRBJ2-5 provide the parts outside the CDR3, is DGGITQSPKYLFRKEGQNVTLSCEQNLNHDAMYWYRQDPGQGLRLIYYSQIVNDFQKGDIAEGYSVSREKKESFPLTVTSAQKNPTAFYLCASSIFPPGVETQYFGPGTRLLVL.

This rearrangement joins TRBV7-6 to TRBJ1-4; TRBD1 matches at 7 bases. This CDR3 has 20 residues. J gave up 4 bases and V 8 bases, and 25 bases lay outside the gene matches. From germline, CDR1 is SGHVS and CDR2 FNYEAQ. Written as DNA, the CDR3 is TGTGCCAGCTCCAACGGTAGAGATGGACAGGTCATGGATAGTAATGAAAAACTGTTTTTT. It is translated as CASSNGRDGQVMDSNEKLFF.

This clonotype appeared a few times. The CDR3 bases are TGTGCCAGCAGCTCACAGAGCACAGATACGCAGTATTTT. Protein sequence: CASSSQSTDTQYF. The rearrangement links TRBV7-3 to TRBJ2-3; no reliable D call. Trimming took off 4 bases at V and 0 bases at J, with 5 bases between the two ends. Germline CDR1 is SGHTA and CDR2 is FQGTGA. The CDR3 spans 13 residues. The full variable domain, completed using reference TRBV7-3 and TRBJ2-3, is GAGVSQTPSNKVTEKGKYVELRCDPISGHTALYWYRQSLGQGPEFLIYFQGTGAADDSGLPNDRFFAVRPEGSVSTLKIQRTERGDSAVYLCASSSQSTDTQYFGPGTRLTVL.

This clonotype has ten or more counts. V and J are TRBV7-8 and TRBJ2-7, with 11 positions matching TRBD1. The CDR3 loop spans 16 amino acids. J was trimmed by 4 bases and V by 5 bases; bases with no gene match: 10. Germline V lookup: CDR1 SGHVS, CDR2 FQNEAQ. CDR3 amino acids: CASSPPLGTGGYEQYF. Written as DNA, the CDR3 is TGTGCCAGCAGCCCGCCCCTCGGGACAGGGGGTTACGAGCAGTACTTC.

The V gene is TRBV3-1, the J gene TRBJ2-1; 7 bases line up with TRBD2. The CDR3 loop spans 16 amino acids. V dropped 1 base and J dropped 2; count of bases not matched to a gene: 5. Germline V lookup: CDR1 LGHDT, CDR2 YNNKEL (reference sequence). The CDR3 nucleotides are TGTGCCAGCAGCCAAGGGACGGGAGGCACCTACAATGAGCAGTTCTTC. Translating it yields CASSQGTGGTYNEQFF.

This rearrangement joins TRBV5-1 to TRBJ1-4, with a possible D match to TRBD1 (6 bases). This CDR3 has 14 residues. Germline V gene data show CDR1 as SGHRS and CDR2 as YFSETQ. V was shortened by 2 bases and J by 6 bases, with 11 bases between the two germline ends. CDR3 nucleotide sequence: TGCGCCAGCAGCTTCGCAGGGGCCGATGAAAAACTGTTTTTT. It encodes CASSFAGADEKLFF.